This T cell receptor (beta chain) was sequenced for a study of regulatory T cells in long-lasting Graves disease. The authors built TCR beta libraries using iRepertoire HTBI primers and Arm-PCR of CDR3 regions. From the multiplex PCR reads, TCRdb called clonotypes with MiXCR, one entry per CDR3 protein. This table has over 500,000 distinct CDR3 sequences, 16% appearing once. V was shortened by 6 bases and J by 5 bases, with 20 bases between the two germline ends. The germline V gene has CDR1 DFQATT and CDR2 SNEGSKA (reference sequence). The CDR3 is 14 amino acids. This clonotype was seen ten or more times. Specified time point: newly diagnosed GD, antithyroid drugs for less than 3 months. PBMCs were the source of the RNA used for TCR sequencing. These same data were also listed under a study on T cells in Graves' hyperthyroidism and ophthalmopathy. That work states: A lack of ophthalmopathy progression within 18 months defined stable Graves' hyperthyroidism. Investigators excluded patients with uncontrolled infection, other autoimmune disease, pregnancy or lactation. Blood also carried most thyroid clonotypes expanded above 0.001.

This chain connects TRBV20-1 to TRBJ2-7; D is perhaps TRBD2 (6 bases). The receptor comes from a woman younger than 45 with Graves disease. The sample here was peripheral blood mononuclear cells (PBMCs), taken at new diagnosis, from a patient treated with antithyroid drugs. The DNA for the CDR3 is TGCAGTGCCACCCGATGGGCTACTAGCCACGAGCAGTACTTC. The encoded protein is CSATRWATSHEQYF.